This T cell receptor (beta chain) was sequenced in a study of CD8+CD57+ T cells in acquired aplastic anemia. On the study more broadly: Among healthy donors, CD4+ cells averaged approximately 10 million reads.

The template for TCR beta VDJ and CDR3 sequence profiling was genomic DNA. TCRdb re-called the reads with MiXCR, one entry per CDR3 protein. The repertoire holds 200,000 to 250,000 distinct CDR3 sequences, with under 65% as singletons. In its sample, this clonotype was seen a few times. The V end lost 7 bases, the J end lost 0 bases, and 11 bases lay between the germline ends. CDR1 is SGHRS, CDR2 YFSETQ, per germline. CDR3 length equals 13 residues. The chain has TRBV5-1 and TRBJ2-7; D is uncertain. The sequencing sample was made of sorted CD4+, CD8+, or CD8+CD57+ T cells (not recorded which) from PBMCs. The origin of this receptor is a human donor in good health. Here the CDR3 reads CASAPVSSYEQYF. For the CDR3, the DNA is TGCGCCAGCGCCCCCGTGAGCTCCTACGAGCAGTACTTC.